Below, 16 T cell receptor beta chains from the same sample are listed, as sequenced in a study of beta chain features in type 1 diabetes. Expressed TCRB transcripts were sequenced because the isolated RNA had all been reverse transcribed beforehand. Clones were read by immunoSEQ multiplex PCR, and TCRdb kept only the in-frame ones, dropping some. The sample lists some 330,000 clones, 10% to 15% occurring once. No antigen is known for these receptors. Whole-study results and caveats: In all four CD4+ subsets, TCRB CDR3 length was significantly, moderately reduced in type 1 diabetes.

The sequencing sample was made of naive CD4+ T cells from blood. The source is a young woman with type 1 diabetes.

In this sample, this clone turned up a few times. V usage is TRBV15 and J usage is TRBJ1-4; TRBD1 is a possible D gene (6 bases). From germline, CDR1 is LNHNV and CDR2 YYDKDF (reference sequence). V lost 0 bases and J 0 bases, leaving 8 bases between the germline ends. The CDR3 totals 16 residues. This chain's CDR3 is CATSRDRTATNEKLFF. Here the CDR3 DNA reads TGTGCCACCAGCAGAGACAGGACAGCAACTAATGAAAAACTGTTTTTT.

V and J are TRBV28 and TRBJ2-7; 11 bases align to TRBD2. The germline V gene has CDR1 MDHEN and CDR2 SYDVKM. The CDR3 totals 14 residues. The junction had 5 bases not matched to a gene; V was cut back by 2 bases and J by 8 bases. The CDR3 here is CASSLSPSGRKQYF. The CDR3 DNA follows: TGTGCCAGCAGTTTAAGTCCTAGCGGGAGGAAGCAGTACTTC.

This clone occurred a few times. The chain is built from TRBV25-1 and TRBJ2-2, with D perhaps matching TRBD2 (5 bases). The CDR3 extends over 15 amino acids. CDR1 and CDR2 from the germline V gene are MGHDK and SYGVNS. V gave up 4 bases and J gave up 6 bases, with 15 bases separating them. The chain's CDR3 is CASSGAFQEAGELFF. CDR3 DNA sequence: TGTGCCAGCAGTGGGGCATTTCAGGAGGCCGGGGAGCTGTTTTTT.

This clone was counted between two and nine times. The DNA of the CDR3 is TGTGCCAGCAGCGGGGCGAGTAGCTCCTACGAGCAGTACTTC. It translates to CASSGASSSYEQYF. This chain uses TRBV5-4 with TRBJ2-7, with D possibly being TRBD1 (5 bases). The CDR3 is 14 residues long. Germline V gene sequence: CDR1 SGHNT, CDR2 YYREEE (reference sequence). V lost 4 bases and J lost 0, with 11 bases in between.

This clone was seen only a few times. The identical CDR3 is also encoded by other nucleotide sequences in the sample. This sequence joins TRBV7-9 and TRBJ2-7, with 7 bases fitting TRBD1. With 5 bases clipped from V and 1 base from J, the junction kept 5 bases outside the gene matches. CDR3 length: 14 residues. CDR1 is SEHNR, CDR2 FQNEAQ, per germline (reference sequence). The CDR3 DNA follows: TGTGCCAGCAGCCCCGGACAGGCGTCCTACGAGCAGTACTTC. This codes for CASSPGQASYEQYF.

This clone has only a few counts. This chain's CDR3 is CASSLVKTNYGYTF. The CDR3 DNA reads TGTGCCAGCAGCTTGGTCAAAACTAACTATGGCTACACCTTC. This chain links TRBV5-6 with TRBJ1-2; D remains ambiguous. V gave up 0 bases and J gave up 0 bases, with 6 bases separating them. Germline V CDR1 and CDR2: SGHDT, YYEEEE. The CDR3 extends over 14 amino acids.

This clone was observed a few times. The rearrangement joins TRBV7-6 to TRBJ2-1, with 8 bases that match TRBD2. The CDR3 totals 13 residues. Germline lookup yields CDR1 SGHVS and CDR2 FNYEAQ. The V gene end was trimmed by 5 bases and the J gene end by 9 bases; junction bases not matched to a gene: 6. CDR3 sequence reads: CASSPSAGGEQFF. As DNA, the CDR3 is TGTGCCAGCAGCCCTAGCGCGGGGGGTGAGCAGTTCTTC.

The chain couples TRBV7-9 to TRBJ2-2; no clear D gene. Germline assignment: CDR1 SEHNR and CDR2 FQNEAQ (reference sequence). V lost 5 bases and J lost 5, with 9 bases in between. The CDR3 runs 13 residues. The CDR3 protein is CASSAVWTGELFF. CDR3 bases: TGTGCCAGCAGCGCGGTATGGACCGGGGAGCTGTTTTTT.

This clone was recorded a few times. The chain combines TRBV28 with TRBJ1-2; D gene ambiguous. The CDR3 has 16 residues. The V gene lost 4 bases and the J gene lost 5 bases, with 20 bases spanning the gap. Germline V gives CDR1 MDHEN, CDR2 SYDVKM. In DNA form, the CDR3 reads TGTGCCAGCAGTTCCTCCCCCGGGGTGGGCCCATATGGCTACACCTTC. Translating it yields CASSSSPGVGPYGYTF.

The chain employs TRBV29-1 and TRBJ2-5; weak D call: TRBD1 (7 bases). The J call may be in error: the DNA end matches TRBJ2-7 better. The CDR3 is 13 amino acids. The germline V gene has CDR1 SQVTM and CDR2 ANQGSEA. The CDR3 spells CSVATGDWYEQYF. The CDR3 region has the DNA TGCAGCGTCGCAACAGGGGACTGGTACGAGCAGTACTTC.

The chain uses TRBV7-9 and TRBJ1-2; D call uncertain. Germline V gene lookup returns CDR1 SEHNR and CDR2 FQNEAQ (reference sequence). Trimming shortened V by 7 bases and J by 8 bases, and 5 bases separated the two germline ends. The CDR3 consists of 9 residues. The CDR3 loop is CASTEGYTF. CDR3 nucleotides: TGTGCCAGCACCGAGGGCTACACCTTC.

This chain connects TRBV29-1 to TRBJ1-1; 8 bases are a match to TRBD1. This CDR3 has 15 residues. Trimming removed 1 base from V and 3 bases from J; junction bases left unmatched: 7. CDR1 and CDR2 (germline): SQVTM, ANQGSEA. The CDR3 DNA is TGCAGCGTTGAAGGAACACAGGGGGTAGACACTGAAGCTTTCTTT. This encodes CSVEGTQGVDTEAFF. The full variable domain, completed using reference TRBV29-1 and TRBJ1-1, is SAVISQKPSRDICQRGTSLTIQCQVDSQVTMMFWYRQQPGQSLTLIATANQGSEATYESGFVIDKFPISRPNLTFSTLTVSNMSPEDSSIYLCSVEGTQGVDTEAFFGQGTRLTVV.

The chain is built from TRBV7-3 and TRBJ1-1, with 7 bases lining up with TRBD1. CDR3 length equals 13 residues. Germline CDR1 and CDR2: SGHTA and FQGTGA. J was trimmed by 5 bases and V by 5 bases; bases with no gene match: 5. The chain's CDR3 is CASSLDRETEAFF. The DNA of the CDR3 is TGTGCCAGCAGCCTCGACAGGGAAACTGAAGCTTTCTTT. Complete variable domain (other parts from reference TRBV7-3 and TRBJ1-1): GAGVSQTPSNKVTEKGKYVELRCDPISGHTALYWYRQSLGQGPEFLIYFQGTGAADDSGLPNDRFFAVRPEGSVSTLKIQRTERGDSAVYLCASSLDRETEAFFGQGTRLTVV.

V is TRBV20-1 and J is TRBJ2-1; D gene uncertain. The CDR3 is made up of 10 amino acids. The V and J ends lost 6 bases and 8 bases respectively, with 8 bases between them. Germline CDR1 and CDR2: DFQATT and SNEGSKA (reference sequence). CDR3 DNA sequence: TGCAGTGCCGTGAGGTATGAGCAGTTCTTC. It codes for CSAVRYEQFF.

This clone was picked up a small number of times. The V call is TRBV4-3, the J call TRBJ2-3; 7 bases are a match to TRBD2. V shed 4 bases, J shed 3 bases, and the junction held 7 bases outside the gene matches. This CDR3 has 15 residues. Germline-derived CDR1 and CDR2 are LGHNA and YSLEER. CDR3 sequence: CASSPAGSRTDTQYF. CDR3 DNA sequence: TGCGCCAGCAGCCCAGCGGGAAGTAGGACAGATACGCAGTATTTT.

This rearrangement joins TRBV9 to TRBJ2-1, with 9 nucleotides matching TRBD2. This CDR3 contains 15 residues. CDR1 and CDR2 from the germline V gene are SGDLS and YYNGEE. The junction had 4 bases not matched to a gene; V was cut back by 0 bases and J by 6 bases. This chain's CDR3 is CASSVGGSGSNEQFF. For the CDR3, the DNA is TGTGCCAGCAGCGTAGGAGGTAGCGGGAGCAATGAGCAGTTCTTC.